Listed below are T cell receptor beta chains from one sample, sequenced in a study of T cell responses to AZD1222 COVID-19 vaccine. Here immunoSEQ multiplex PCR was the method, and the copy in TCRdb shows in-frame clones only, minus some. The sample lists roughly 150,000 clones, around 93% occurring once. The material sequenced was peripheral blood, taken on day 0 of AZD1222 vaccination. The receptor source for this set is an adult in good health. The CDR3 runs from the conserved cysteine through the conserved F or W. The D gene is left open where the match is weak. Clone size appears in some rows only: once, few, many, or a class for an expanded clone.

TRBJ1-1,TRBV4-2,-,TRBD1,CASSQGTGGKGTEAFF,TGTGCCAGCAGCCAGGGGACAGGGGGGAAGGGCACTGAAGCTTTCTTT
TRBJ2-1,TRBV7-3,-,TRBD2,CASSLNSGGAWDEQFF,TGTGCCAGCAGCTTAAATAGCGGGGGGGCCTGGGATGAGCAGTTCTTC
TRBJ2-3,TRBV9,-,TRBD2,CASSVQGLAGTDTQYF,TGTGCCAGCAGCGTACAAGGACTAGCGGGGACAGATACGCAGTATTTT
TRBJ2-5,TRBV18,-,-,CASSPQRGGWTQYF,TGTGCCAGCTCACCCCAGAGGGGGGGATGGACCCAGTACTTC
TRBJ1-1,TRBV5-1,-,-,CASSARQRTEAFF,TGCGCCAGCAGCGCCAGACAGAGGACTGAAGCTTTCTTT
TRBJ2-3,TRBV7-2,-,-,CASSPSVGLGTDTQYF,TGTGCCAGCAGCCCCTCCGTGGGGCTAGGGACAGATACGCAGTATTTT
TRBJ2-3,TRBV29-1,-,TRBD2,CSVEKAGGFTDTQYF,TGCAGCGTTGAAAAAGCGGGGGGCTTCACAGATACGCAGTATTTT
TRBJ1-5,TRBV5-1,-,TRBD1,CASSPSPGQGHQPQHF,TGCGCCAGCAGCCCGTCGCCGGGACAGGGGCATCAGCCCCAGCATTTT
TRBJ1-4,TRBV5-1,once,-,CASSLNGREKLFF,TGCGCCAGCAGCTTGAACGGTAGAGAAAAACTGTTTTTT
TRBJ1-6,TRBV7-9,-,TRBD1,CASSYPGGENSPLHF,TGTGCCAGCAGCTACCCAGGGGGAGAGAATTCACCCCTCCACTTT
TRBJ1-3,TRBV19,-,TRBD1,CASSRDRSSGNTIYF,TGTGCCAGTAGTCGGGACAGGAGTTCTGGAAACACCATATATTTT
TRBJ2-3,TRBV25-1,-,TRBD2,CASTAGTSGRADTQYF,TGTGCCAGCACAGCCGGGACTAGCGGGAGGGCAGATACGCAGTATTTT
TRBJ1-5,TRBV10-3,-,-,CAISDLKGGASQPQHF,TGTGCCATCAGTGACCTAAAGGGGGGAGCAAGTCAGCCCCAGCATTTT